This T cell receptor beta chain appears in the sequencing data of a study of regulatory T cells in long-lasting Graves disease. Specified time point: persistent/refractory GD, antithyroid drugs over 5 years with positive TRAb. PBMC-extracted RNA yielded the TCR library. CDR3 length equals 16 residues. Deletions cut 2 bases from V and 0 bases from J, with 8 bases between. CDR1 and CDR2 from the germline V gene are MNHEY and SVGEGT. iRepertoire HTBI primers and Arm-PCR of CDR3 regions built TCR beta libraries. TCRdb itself ran the multiplex PCR reads through MiXCR, one entry per CDR3 protein. The sample comprises more than 350,000 distinct CDR3 sequences, around 20% of which are singletons, and roughly an eighth rests with the top ten. The table lists this clonotype with many counts.

The material was peripheral blood mononuclear cells (PBMCs), obtained when the disease was refractory, from a patient treated with antithyroid drugs. The receptor's source is a female donor with Graves disease. The chain joins TRBV6-2 or TRBV6-3 to TRBJ1-6; D call uncertain. The CDR3 loop reads CASSYGGSSYNSPLHF. The CDR3 coding sequence is TGTGCCAGCAGTTACGGCGGTAGCTCCTATAATTCACCCCTCCACTTT.